This T cell receptor (beta chain) was sequenced during a study of T cells in Graves' hyperthyroidism and ophthalmopathy (dated by TCRdb to about 2019). For the wider study: Peripheral blood was collected at initial diagnosis, before any treatment. An independent validation cohort of fewer than 20 hyperthyroidism patients and 17 patients who later progressed to ophthalmopathy tested prospective prediction of ophthalmopathy. For training and testing, the 100 or so patients in the discovery cohort were randomly divided in a 7:3 ratio. Following sampling, methimazole starting at 30 mg daily was given to hyperthyroidism patients, and high-dose intravenous methylprednisolone was given to ophthalmopathy patients. According to the paper, TCR Vbeta CDR3 sequencing was carried out on 135 peripheral blood samples, which came from approximately 41 ophthalmopathy, about 75 hyperthyroidism and roughly 17 progressor patients. To identify distinguishing TCR V-J signatures, a discovery cohort of around 100 patients was used, comprising under 45 with Graves' ophthalmopathy and about 59 with stable Graves' hyperthyroidism. In addition, the study compared T-cell repertoires in thyroid tissue and in blood from several Graves' hyperthyroidism patients. Broad study findings and their caveats: Blood samples also contained most of the expanded thyroid clonotypes (frequency above 0.001), which suggests that blood repertoires may reflect thyroid immune responses. Sample size was not statistically predetermined, and investigators were not blinded to group allocation. In cross-validation, a model built on a 13 V-J signature told ophthalmopathy apart from stable hyperthyroidism with under 90% sensitivity and about 81% specificity, and in testing the same model reached 80%/75%. In validation, progression to ophthalmopathy was predicted by the model with more than 65% sensitivity and 72.22% specificity, a median of 6.5 months before onset.

Amplification of TCR beta CDR3 regions was carried out from RNA transcripts. The TCR CDR3 was subjected to a first round of RT-PCR using the HTBI primer set and the Qiagen OneStep RT-PCR kit. A second multiplex PCR round built the libraries, followed by size selection and purification. The libraries were sequenced on an Illumina HiSeq2000 using paired-end 100 bp reads. The original pipeline was this. Raw data were processed with SOAPnuke, discarding reads with adapters, uncalled bases, mean Phred below 15, or no exact constant-primer or identifier match. COPE v1.2.5 was used to merge the high-quality paired reads, and each unique nucleotide sequence was defined as a clonotype. MiTCR v1.1 was used to align the clonotypes against IMGT TRBV, TRBD and TRBJ reference segments. The analysis included only V-J combinations with a frequency above 0.0001, which together covered more than 98% of the repertoires. A TCS score was defined as the ratio between F50 (clonal expansion) and ExV (chaos), using BLOSUM62-based TCRdist between CDR3 peptides within each V-J. Welch's t-statistics and random forest reduced some 510 V-J features to roughly 13, which were used in a naive Bayes classifier (R e1071). TCRdb reworked the public reads: Q25 trimming with fastp, MiXCR clone assembly, productive beta chains retained. Entries are consolidated by CDR3 protein sequence, retaining the most common genes and DNA. TCRdb's processing, not the authors', yielded these V and J calls. The sample profile shows almost 500,000 distinct CDR3 sequences; around a fifth of them were found once. The ten most abundant clones make up approximately 54% of the sample.

This clonotype appeared once. Its antigen remains undetermined. No much larger clone is present one base from it, and per-base qualities are unavailable. A lone read offers only weak evidence. In the ophthalmopathy patients, disease was moderately to severely active, with a Clinical Activity Score of 3 or more, a NOSPECS grade of 4 or more, and a duration of less than 3 months. Any patient with an uncontrolled infection, another autoimmune disease, pregnancy or lactation was excluded. Diagnoses were based on clinical symptoms, serum thyroxine and TRAb, thyroid ultrasound and orbital computed tomography. PBMCs were separated from 10 ml of fresh peripheral blood using Ficoll-Paque density gradient centrifugation. Trizol reagent was used to extract total RNA, and RNA quality was then checked on an Agilent 2100 Bioanalyzer. Taken from cysteine to phenylalanine, the CDR3 has 17 residues. The only DNA kept is the CDR3, 51 bases in frame from the first base. V and J are trimmed by 4 bases and 0 bases, and the gene matches miss 6 bases of the junction.

The sequencing input was blood. The receptor's source is a woman aged 70 to 79 with Graves' ophthalmopathy. The chain was built from TRBV12-3 or TRBV12-4 and TRBJ1-2; TRBD1 lines up with 12 middle nucleotides. The sequenced DNA is TGTGCCAGCAGTTGGGACAGGGGGCTCGCTTCTAACTATGGCTACACCTTC. Translated, this gives CASSWDRGLASNYGYTF.